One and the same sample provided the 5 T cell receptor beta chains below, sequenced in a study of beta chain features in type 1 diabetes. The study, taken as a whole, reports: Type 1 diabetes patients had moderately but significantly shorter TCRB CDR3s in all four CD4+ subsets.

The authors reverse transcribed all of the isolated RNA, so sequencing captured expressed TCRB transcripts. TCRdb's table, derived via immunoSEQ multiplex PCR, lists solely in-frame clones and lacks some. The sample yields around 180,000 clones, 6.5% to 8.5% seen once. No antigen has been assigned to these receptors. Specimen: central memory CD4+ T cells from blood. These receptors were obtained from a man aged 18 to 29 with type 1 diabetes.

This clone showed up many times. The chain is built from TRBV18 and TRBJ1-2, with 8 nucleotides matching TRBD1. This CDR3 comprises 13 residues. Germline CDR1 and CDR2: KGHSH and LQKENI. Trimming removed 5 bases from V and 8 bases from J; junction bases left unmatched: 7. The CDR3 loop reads CASSSQGAEGYTF. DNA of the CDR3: TGTGCCAGCTCATCTCAGGGGGCGGAAGGCTACACCTTC.

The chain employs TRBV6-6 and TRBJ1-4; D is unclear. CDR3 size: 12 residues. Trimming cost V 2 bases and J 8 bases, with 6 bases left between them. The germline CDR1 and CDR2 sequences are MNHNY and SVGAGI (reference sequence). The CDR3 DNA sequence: TGTGCCAGCAGTTACGCGCAAGAAAAACTGTTTTTT. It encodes CASSYAQEKLFF.

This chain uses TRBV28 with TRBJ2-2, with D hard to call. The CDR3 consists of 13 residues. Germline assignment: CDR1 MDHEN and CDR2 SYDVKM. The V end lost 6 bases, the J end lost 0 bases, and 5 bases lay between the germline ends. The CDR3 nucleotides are TGTGCCAGCAGAGCATCGAACACCGGGGAGCTGTTTTTT. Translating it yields CASRASNTGELFF.

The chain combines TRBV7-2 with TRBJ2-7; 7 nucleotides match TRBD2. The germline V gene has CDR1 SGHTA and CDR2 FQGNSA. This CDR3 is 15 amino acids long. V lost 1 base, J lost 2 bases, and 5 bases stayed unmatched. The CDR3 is CASSLGGGKTYEQYF. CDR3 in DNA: TGTGCCAGCAGCTTAGGCGGGGGTAAAACCTACGAGCAGTACTTC. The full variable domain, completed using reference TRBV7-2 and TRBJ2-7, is GAGVSQSPSNKVTEKGKDVELRCDPISGHTALYWYRQSLGQGLEFLIYFQGNSAPDKSGLPSDRFSAERTGGSVSTLTIQRTQQEDSAVYLCASSLGGGKTYEQYFGPGTRLTVT.

CDR3 DNA sequence: TGTGCCAGCTCCGGCCAACTATACAATGAGCAGTTCTTC. This sequence encodes CASSGQLYNEQFF. This chain joins TRBV28 and TRBJ2-1; no clear D gene. The CDR3 length is 13 residues. CDR1 is MDHEN, CDR2 SYDVKM, per germline. V lost 8 bases, J lost 4 bases, and 12 bases lay in between.